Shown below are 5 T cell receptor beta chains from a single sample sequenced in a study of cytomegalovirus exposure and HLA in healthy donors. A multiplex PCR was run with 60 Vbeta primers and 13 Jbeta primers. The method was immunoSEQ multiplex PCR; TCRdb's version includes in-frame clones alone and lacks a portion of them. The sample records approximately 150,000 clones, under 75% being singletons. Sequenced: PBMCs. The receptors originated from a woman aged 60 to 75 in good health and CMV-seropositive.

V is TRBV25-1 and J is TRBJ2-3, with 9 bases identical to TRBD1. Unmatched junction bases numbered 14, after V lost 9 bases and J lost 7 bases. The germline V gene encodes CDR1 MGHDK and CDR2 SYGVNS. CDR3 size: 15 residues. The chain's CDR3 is CASDPGQGLVNTQYF. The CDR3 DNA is TGTGCCAGTGATCCGGGACAGGGCTTAGTAAATACGCAGTATTTT.

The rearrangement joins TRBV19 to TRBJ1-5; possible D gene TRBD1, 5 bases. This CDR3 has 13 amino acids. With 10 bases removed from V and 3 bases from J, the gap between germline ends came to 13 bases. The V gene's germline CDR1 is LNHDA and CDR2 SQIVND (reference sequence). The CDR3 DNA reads TGTGCCACCTCGGACATCTCCAATCAGCCCCAGCATTTT. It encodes CATSDISNQPQHF.

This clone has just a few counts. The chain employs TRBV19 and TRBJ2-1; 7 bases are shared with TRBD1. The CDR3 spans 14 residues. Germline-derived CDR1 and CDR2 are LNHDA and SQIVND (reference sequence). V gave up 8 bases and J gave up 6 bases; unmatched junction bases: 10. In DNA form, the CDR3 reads TGTGCCAGTTCCCCCGGGACAGTTAGCAATGAGCAGTTCTTC. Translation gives CASSPGTVSNEQFF.

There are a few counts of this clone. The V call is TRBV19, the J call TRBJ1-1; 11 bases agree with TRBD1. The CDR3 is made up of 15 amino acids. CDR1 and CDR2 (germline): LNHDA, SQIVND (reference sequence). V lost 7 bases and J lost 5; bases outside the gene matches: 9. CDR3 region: CASTQDGQGATEAFF. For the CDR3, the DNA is TGTGCCAGTACCCAGGATGGACAGGGGGCTACTGAAGCTTTCTTT.

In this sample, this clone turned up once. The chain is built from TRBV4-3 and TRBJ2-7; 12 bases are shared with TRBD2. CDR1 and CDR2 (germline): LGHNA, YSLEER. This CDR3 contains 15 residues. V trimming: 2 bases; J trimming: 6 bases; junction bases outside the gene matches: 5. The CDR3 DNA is TGCGCCAGCAGCCAACAGACTAGCGGGAGCACCGAGCAGTACTTC. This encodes CASSQQTSGSTEQYF.